Listed here are 5 T cell receptor beta chains from one sample, sequenced in a study of cytomegalovirus exposure and HLA in healthy donors. In the PCR, 60 Vbeta and 13 Jbeta primers were used. TCRdb keeps only in-frame clones here, not all; method: immunoSEQ multiplex PCR. The sample records roughly 160,000 clones, just under 80% being singletons. The sequencing sample was made of PBMCs. These receptors all stem from a woman aged 45-60 years in good health and CMV-seropositive.

V usage is TRBV7-2 and J usage is TRBJ1-4, with a tentative D call TRBD1 (5 bases). This CDR3 is built from 15 residues. V shed 3 bases and J shed 8 bases, with 16 bases lying between them. Germline V gene data show CDR1 as SGHTA and CDR2 as FQGNSA. The CDR3 region is CASSFGRGEGEKLFF. Here the CDR3 DNA reads TGTGCCAGCAGCTTTGGCCGGGGGGAAGGGGAAAAACTGTTTTTT.

The CDR3 DNA reads as TGTGCCAGCAGTCGGGTGCAGGGGGCACAGCCCCAGCATTTT. It is translated as CASSRVQGAQPQHF. The V and J genes are TRBV28 and TRBJ1-5; TRBD1 aligns across 8 bases. CDR1 and CDR2 (germline): MDHEN, SYDVKM. J was trimmed by 7 bases and V by 5 bases; bases with no gene match: 7. The CDR3 contains 14 residues.

The genes are TRBV7-2 and TRBJ1-5; a weak D match, TRBD1 (5 bases). Trimming stripped 5 bases from V and 1 base from J, with 12 bases between. CDR1 SGHTA and CDR2 FQGNSA come from the germline V gene. The CDR3 contains 15 residues. The CDR3 reads CASSPRQLSNQPQHF. The CDR3 nucleotides are TGTGCCAGCAGCCCACGACAGCTAAGCAATCAGCCCCAGCATTTT.

The chain links TRBV15 to TRBJ2-7; D not resolved. The V and J ends lost 1 base and 2 bases respectively, with 9 bases between them. Germline V CDR1 and CDR2: LNHNV, YYDKDF (reference sequence). CDR3 length: 14 residues. The CDR3 spells CATSRGPRTYEQYF. In nucleotides, the CDR3 is TGTGCCACCAGCAGAGGCCCTAGAACCTACGAGCAGTACTTC.

V gene TRBV27 combines with J gene TRBJ2-2, with 10 positions matching TRBD2. Germline V gene data show CDR1 as MNHEY and CDR2 as SMNVEV (reference sequence). This CDR3 spans 14 amino acids. V lost 6 bases to trimming and J lost 2 bases; unmatched junction nucleotides: 0. CDR3 nucleotide sequence: TGTGCCAGCAGACTAGCGGGAAACACCGGGGAGCTGTTTTTT. Encoded protein: CASRLAGNTGELFF.